The source of this TCR beta chain is a study of T cell changes during pregnancy in multiple sclerosis. Germline values: CDR1 SNHLY, CDR2 FYNNEI. This CDR3 contains 14 residues. Trimming at V came to 6 bases and at J to 6 bases, leaving 6 bases not matched to a gene. Profiled with immunoSEQ multiplex PCR; TCRdb holds only in-frame clones, not every one. The table shows about 99,000 clones, with approximately 93% occurring only once. This receptor was taken from a female donor with multiple sclerosis, enrolled in a pregnancy study. Specimen: peripheral blood, collected after pregnancy. The genes are TRBV2 and TRBJ2-3, with 10 bases aligning to TRBD2. CDR3 nucleotides: TGTGCCAGCAGGGTCGGACTAGCGGCGGATACGCAGTATTTT. This translates into CASRVGLAADTQYF.